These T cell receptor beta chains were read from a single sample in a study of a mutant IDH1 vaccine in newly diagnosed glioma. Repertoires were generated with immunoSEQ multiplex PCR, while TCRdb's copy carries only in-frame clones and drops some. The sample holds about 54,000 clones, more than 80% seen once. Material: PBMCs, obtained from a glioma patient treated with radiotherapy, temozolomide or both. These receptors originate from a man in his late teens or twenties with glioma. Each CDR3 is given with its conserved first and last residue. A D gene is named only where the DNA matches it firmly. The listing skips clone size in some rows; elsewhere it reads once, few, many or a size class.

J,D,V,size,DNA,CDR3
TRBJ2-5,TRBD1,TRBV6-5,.,TGTGCCAGCAGGAAACAGGGGGCGCAGACCCAGTACTTC,CASRKQGAQTQYF
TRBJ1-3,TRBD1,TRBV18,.,TGTGCCAGCTCACCTTGGGGACAGGGTGTGAACACCATATATTTT,CASSPWGQGVNTIYF
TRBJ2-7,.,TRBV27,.,TGTGCCAGCAGTTTATCCGGACAGTACTCCTACGAGCAGTACTTC,CASSLSGQYSYEQYF
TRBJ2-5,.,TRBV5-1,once,TGCGCCAGCAGCTCCAGGGGTTGGGGAGAGACCCAGTACTTC,CASSSRGWGETQYF
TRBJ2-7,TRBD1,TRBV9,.,TGTGCCAGCAGCGTAGCTACAGGACAGGGGGCAACCTACGAGCAGTACTTC,CASSVATGQGATYEQYF
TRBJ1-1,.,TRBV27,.,TGTGCCAGCAGCTCTGTGGGGGGAAGCACTGAAGCTTTCTTT,CASSSVGGSTEAFF
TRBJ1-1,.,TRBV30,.,TGTGCCTGGAGTGCCCGACGGGCAGGGCTGGACACTGAAGCTTTCTTT,CAWSARRAGLDTEAFF
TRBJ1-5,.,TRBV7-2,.,TGTGCCAGCAGCTTAGCGCGGGGTCAGCCCCAGCATTTT,CASSLARGQPQHF
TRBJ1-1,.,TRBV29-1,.,TGCAGCGTGATCCACAGGGCGAGTTCTGAAGCTTTCTTT,CSVIHRASSEAFF
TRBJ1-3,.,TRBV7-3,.,TGTGCCAGCAGCTTAAGGGGCAGGGGTTGGTATTTT,CASSLRGRGWYF
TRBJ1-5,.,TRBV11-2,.,TGTGCCAGCAGCCCGGAGGGGCTACGGAGTCAGCCCCAGCATTTT,CASSPEGLRSQPQHF
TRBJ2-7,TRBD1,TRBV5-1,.,TGCGCCAGCAGGCCCGAAATAGGGGGCGCGACGTACGAGCAGTACTTC,CASRPEIGGATYEQYF
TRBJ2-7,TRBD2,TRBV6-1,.,TGTGCCAGCATCATGGTAGCGGGGGTCTACGAGCAGTACTTC,CASIMVAGVYEQYF
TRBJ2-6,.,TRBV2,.,TGTGCCAGCAGTTACAACAAACTGAGCTCTGGGGCCAACGTCCTGACTTTC,CASSYNKLSSGANVLTF
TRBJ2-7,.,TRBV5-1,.,TGCGCCAGCAGCTTGGACCCCACGAGCCAGCCTTACGAGCAGTACTTC,CASSLDPTSQPYEQYF
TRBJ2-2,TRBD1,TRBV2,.,TGTGCCAGCCAAGGTGACAGGGACCTAGGGGAGCTGTTTTTT,CASQGDRDLGELFF
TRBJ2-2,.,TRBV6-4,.,TGTGCCAGCAGTGACGAAAGGAACACCGGGGAGCTGTTTTTT,CASSDERNTGELFF
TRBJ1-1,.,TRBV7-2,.,TGTGCCAGCAGCTTATCTCCAGGGCGGAACACTGAAGCTTTCTTT,CASSLSPGRNTEAFF
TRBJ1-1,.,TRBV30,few,TGTGCCTTGCAGACGATCTCCCCGGTGAACACTGAAGCTTTCTTT,CALQTISPVNTEAFF
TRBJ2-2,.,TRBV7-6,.,TGTGCCAGCAGCTTAAGCGAGGCCACCGGGGAGCTGTTTTTT,CASSLSEATGELFF
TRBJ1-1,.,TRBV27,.,TGTGCCAGCAGTTACCCCCCGGGGGGGCGGAACACTGAAGCTTTCTTT,CASSYPPGGRNTEAFF
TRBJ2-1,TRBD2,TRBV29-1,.,TGCAGCGTTGAATGGGCAGGGGGCGCCCGGACTAGCGGGCCCCGCTCCTACAATGAGCAGTTCTTC,CSVEWAGGARTSGPRSYNEQFF
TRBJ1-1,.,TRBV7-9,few,TGTGCCAGCAGTCTTACAGTGAACACTGAAGCTTTCTTT,CASSLTVNTEAFF
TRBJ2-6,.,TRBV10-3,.,TGTGCCATCATGACTACGGGACCCCACTCTGGGGCCAACGTCCTGACTTTC,CAIMTTGPHSGANVLTF
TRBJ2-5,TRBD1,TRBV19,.,TGTGCCAGTAGTATACGGGGACAGCTCCAAGAGACCCAGTACTTC,CASSIRGQLQETQYF
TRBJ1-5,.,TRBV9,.,TGTGCCAGCAGCGTAGGGCAGGGAGGTCAGCCCCAGCATTTT,CASSVGQGGQPQHF
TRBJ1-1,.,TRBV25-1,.,TGTGCCAGCAGTGAATCTGGGTACACTGAAGCTTTCTTT,CASSESGYTEAFF
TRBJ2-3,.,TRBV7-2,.,TGTGCCAGCAGCTTATATCGGTACACAGATACGCAGTATTTT,CASSLYRYTDTQYF
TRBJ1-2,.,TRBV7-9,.,TGTGCCAGCAGCTTAGCAGCGACAGTTTTCTATGGCTACACCTTC,CASSLAATVFYGYTF
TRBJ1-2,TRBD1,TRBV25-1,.,TGTGCCAGCAGTGAATCCGACAGGGGTGGCTACACCTTC,CASSESDRGGYTF
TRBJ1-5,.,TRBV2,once,TGTGCCAGCAACCCGGGACGGCCTAGCAATCAGCCCCAGCATTTT,CASNPGRPSNQPQHF
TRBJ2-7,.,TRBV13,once,TGTGCCAGCAGCTCCACAGGACTATTCGAGCAGTACTTC,CASSSTGLFEQYF
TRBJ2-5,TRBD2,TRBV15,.,TGTGCCACCAGCAGACTCGGACTAGCGGGGGGCCTACAAGAGACCCAGTACTTC,CATSRLGLAGGLQETQYF
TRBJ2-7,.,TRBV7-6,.,TGTGCCAGCAGCTTAGATCGGCGGGCTGAGCAGTACTTC,CASSLDRRAEQYF
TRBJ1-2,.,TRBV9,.,TGTGCCAGCAGCGTAGGGGTAACAGCTAACTATGGCTACACCTTC,CASSVGVTANYGYTF
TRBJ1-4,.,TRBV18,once,TGTGCCAGCTCACCAACCAGGGGAGATTTTGAGGAAAAACTGTTTTTT,CASSPTRGDFEEKLFF
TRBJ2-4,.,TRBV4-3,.,TGCGCCAGCAGCCAAGATTGGCATCTCTTTAGGGGCTTAAAAAACATTCAGTACTTC,CASSQDWHLFRGLKNIQYF
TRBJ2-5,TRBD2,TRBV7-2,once,TGTGCCAGCAGCTTACAAAGACTAGCGGGGCGAGAGACCCAGTACTTC,CASSLQRLAGRETQYF
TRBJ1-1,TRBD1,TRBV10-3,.,TGTGCCATCAGTGAGGCCAATACCGGGACAGGGAGATATGAAGCTTTCTTT,CAISEANTGTGRYEAFF
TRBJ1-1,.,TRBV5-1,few,TGCGCCAGCAGCCTTTTAGAGGGGCGGGAGAACACTGAAGCTTTCTTT,CASSLLEGRENTEAFF
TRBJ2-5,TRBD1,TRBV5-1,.,TGCGCCAGCAGCTTGGTGGGACAGGGGCTGGGGACCCAGTACTTC,CASSLVGQGLGTQYF
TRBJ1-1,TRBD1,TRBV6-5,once,TGTGCCAGCAGTTTCGGCGGGACAGGGACAGCTTTCTTT,CASSFGGTGTAFF
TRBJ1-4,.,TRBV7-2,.,TGTGCCAGCAGCTTCGGACGTAATGAAAAACTGTTTTTT,CASSFGRNEKLFF
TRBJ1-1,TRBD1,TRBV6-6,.,TGTGCCAGCAGTTACTCCACAACAGGGGTATATCGAGCTTTCTTT,CASSYSTTGVYRAFF
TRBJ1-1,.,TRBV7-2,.,TGTGCCAGCAGCTCCCCAGCTCCGAACACTGAAGCTTTCTTT,CASSSPAPNTEAFF
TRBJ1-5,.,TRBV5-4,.,TGTGCCAGCAGCTTTGGAAGCAATCAGCCCCAGCATTTT,CASSFGSNQPQHF